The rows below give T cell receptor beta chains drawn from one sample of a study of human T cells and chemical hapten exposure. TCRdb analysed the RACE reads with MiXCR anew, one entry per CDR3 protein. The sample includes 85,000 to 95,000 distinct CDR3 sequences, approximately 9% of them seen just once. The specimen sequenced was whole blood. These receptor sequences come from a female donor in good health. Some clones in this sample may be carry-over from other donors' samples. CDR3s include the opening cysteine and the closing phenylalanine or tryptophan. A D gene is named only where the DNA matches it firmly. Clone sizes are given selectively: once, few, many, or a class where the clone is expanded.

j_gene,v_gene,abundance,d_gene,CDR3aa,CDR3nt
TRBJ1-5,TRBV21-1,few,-,CASSKVLCGHREAGRGNQPQHF,TGTGCCAGCAGCAAAGTTCTGTGCGGACACCGGGAGGCAGGTCGGGGCAATCAGCCCCAGCATTTT
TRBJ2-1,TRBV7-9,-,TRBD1,CASTRGPSGYNEQFF,TGTGCCAGTACTAGGGGGCCGTCCGGTTACAATGAGCAGTTCTTC
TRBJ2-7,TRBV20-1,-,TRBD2,CSARRAGDYEQYF,TGCAGTGCTAGAAGGGCGGGAGACTACGAGCAGTACTTC
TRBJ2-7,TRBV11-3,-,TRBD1,CASSLGWDRSYEQYF,TGTGCCAGCAGCTTAGGTTGGGACAGGTCCTACGAGCAGTACTTC
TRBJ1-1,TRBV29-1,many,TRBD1,CSVDDLDRVTEAFF,TGCAGCGTTGACGACCTTGACAGGGTCACTGAAGCTTTCTTT
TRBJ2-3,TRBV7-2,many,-,CASSLASGVGDTQYF,TGTGCCAGCAGCTTAGCGTCGGGGGTAGGAGATACGCAGTATTTT
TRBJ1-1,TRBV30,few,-,CAWALSTANTEAFF,TGTGCCTGGGCCCTATCAACTGCGAACACTGAAGCTTTCTTT
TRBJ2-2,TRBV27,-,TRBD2,CASSMSSGSRTGELFF,TGTGCCAGCAGTATGTCTAGCGGGAGTCGAACCGGGGAGCTGTTTTTT
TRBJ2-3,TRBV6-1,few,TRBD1,CASSEGGQGSDTQYF,TGTGCCAGCAGTGAAGGGGGACAGGGCTCAGATACGCAGTATTTT
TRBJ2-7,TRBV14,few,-,CASSQDLRSYEQYF,TGTGCCAGCAGCCAAGATTTACGATCCTACGAGCAGTACTTC
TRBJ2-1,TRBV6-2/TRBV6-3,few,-,CASTPLPAGGLYNEQFF,TGTGCCAGCACCCCTCTTCCAGCCGGGGGCCTCTACAATGAGCAGTTCTTC
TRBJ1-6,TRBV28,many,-,CASSLRGRALHF,TGTGCCAGCAGTTTGAGGGGCAGGGCCCTCCACTTT
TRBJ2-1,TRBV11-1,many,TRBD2,CASSLVPSGNNEQFF,TGTGCCAGCAGCTTAGTTCCTAGCGGAAACAATGAGCAGTTCTTC
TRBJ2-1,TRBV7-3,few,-,CASSADRWANEQFF,TGTGCCAGCAGCGCCGACCGGTGGGCCAATGAGCAGTTCTTC
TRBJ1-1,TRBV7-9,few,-,CASSLMKVEAFF,TGTGCCAGCAGCTTAATGAAAGTTGAAGCTTTCTTT
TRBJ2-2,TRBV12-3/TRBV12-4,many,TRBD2,CASSPLAGTGELFF,TGTGCCAGCAGCCCTCTAGCGGGCACCGGGGAGCTGTTTTTT
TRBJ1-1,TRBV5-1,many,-,CASSFTERNPGTEAFF,TGCGCCAGCAGCTTTACGGAGAGGAATCCGGGCACTGAAGCTTTCTTT
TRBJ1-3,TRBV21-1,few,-,CASQGTGAPGNTIYF,TGTGCCAGCCAAGGGACAGGGGCTCCTGGAAACACCATATATTTT
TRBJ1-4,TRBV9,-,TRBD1,CASSAQGATNEKLFF,TGTGCCAGCAGCGCTCAGGGGGCAACTAATGAAAAACTGTTTTTT
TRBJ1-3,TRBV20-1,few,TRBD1,CSARTGNIGNTIYF,TGCAGTGCCCGGACAGGAAACATTGGAAACACCATATATTTT
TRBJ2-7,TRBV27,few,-,CASSSRANPGEQYF,TGTGCCAGCAGTTCAAGAGCAAATCCTGGGGAGCAGTACTTC
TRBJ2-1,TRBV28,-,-,CASSGRESGEQFF,TGTGCCAGCTCGGGAAGGGAGAGTGGTGAGCAGTTCTTC
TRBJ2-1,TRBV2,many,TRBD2,CASSDSSGPYNEQFF,TGTGCCAGCAGTGATTCTAGCGGGCCTTACAATGAGCAGTTCTTC
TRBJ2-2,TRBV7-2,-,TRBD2,CASSSTSGSSTGELFF,TGTGCCAGCAGCTCTACTAGCGGGAGTTCGACCGGGGAGCTGTTTTTT
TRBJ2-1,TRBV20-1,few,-,CSARISGLISYNEQFF,TGCAGTGCTAGAATCAGCGGACTCATCTCCTACAATGAGCAGTTCTTC
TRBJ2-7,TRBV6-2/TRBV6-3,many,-,CASRPQPQVGSYEQYF,TGTGCCAGCAGACCCCAACCTCAAGTAGGATCCTACGAGCAGTACTTC
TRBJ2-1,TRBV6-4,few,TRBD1,CASSVGTGVLDEQFF,TGTGCCAGCAGTGTGGGGACAGGGGTCTTAGATGAGCAGTTCTTC
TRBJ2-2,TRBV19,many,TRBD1,CASSIVRTGGTGELFF,TGTGCCAGTAGTATAGTGAGGACAGGGGGCACCGGGGAGCTGTTTTTT
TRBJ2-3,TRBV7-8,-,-,CASSLPSSTDTQYF,TGTGCCAGCAGCTTACCGTCTAGCACAGATACGCAGTATTTT
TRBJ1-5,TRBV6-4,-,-,CASREDSSNQPQHF,TGTGCCAGCAGGGAGGACAGTAGCAATCAGCCCCAGCATTTT
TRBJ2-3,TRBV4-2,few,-,CASSQEYQLADRTDTQYF,TGTGCCAGCAGCCAAGAATATCAGCTAGCGGACAGAACAGATACGCAGTATTTT
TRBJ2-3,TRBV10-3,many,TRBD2,CAIRRTSGSRDTQYF,TGTGCCATCAGACGGACTAGCGGGAGTCGGGATACGCAGTATTTT
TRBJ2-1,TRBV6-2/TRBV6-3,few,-,CASSYGLDYNEQFF,TGTGCCAGCAGTTACGGACTGGATTACAATGAGCAGTTCTTC
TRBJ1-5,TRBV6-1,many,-,CATYRDVNQPQHF,TGTGCCACGTACCGGGACGTTAATCAGCCCCAGCATTTT
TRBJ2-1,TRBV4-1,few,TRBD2,CASTGGGGNEQFF,TGCGCCAGCACGGGCGGCGGGGGCAATGAGCAGTTCTTC
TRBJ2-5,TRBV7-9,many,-,CASSLVVAVQETQYF,TGTGCCAGCAGCTTAGTAGTAGCGGTCCAAGAGACCCAGTACTTC
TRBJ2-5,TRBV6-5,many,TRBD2,CASSYSGTSQETQYF,TGTGCCAGCAGTTACTCCGGGACTAGCCAAGAGACCCAGTACTTC
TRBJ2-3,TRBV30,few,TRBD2,CAWSDSGGPDTQYF,TGTGCCTGGAGTGATAGCGGGGGGCCAGATACGCAGTATTTT
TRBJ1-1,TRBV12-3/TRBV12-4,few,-,CASSPSMNTEAFF,TGTGCCAGCAGCCCTTCGATGAACACTGAAGCTTTCTTT